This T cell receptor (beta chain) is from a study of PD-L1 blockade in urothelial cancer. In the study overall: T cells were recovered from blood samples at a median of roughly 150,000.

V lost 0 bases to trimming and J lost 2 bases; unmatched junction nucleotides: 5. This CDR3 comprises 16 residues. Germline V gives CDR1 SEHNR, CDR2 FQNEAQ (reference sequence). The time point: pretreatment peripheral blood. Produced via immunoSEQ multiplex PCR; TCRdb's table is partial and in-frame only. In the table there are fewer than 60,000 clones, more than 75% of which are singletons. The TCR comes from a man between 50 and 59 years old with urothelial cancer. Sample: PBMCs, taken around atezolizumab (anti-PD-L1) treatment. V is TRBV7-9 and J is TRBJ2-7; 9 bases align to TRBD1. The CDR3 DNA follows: TGTGCCAGCAGCTTAGCGCGGGGACAGGGAACCTACGAGCAGTACTTC. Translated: CASSLARGQGTYEQYF.